This T cell receptor beta chain was sequenced in a study of control samples from healthy donors and cancer patients. The V end was cut by 7 bases, the J end by 0 bases, with 12 bases between. Germline V gene data show CDR1 as MDHEN and CDR2 as SYDVKM. The CDR3 runs to 14 residues. Profiling relied on immunoSEQ multiplex PCR, and the TCRdb table lists in-frame clones only, not all of them. The sample records 95,000 to 150,000 clones, approximately 90% being singletons. This clonotype was sampled from a woman in her late teens or twenties in good health. The V and J genes are TRBV28 and TRBJ1-1; the D gene is possibly TRBD1 (5 bases). The sample taken for sequencing was blood. The CDR3 is CASIQAGLNTEAFF. DNA for the CDR3: TGTGCCAGCATCCAGGCAGGGCTGAACACTGAAGCTTTCTTT.